This TCR beta chain was obtained from a study of CD8 T cells in ankylosing spondylitis (dated by TCRdb to about 2017). About the full investigation: The study set out to find disease-linked TCR variants by profiling T cell receptor beta repertoires in ankylosing spondylitis patients and healthy donors. Peripheral blood samples were taken, and synovial fluid was additionally collected from ankylosing spondylitis patients. The full study cohort comprised about 23 ankylosing spondylitis patients and about a hundred healthy donors. Broader findings and caveats from the paper: A CD8+ phenotype was shown by the disease-linked clones, which were found at relatively low frequencies in peripheral blood. The disease-linked clones were reported as significantly enriched in matched synovial fluid samples from ankylosing spondylitis patients. Some motif variants were previously reported in synovial fluid and blood of reactive arthritis patients, suggesting common disease-initiation mechanisms. Blood from ankylosing spondylitis patients appeared to be characterized by a TCR beta motif made up of several highly homologous amino acid variants.

On this clonotype: The target of this receptor is not known. Base quality data are lacking; no much larger clone is found one base away.

In the germline V gene, CDR1 corresponds to SGDLS and CDR2 to YYNGEE. V is shortened by 0 bases, J by 0 bases, and the region joining them spans 7 bases. Counted from cysteine to phenylalanine, this CDR3 has 15 amino acids. Of the read, only the CDR3 DNA is kept; its 45 bases are in frame from base 1. The instrument was an Illumina HiSeq 2500. Quantitative 5'-RACE with molecular barcodes was used to prepare TCR beta libraries. As for the original processing: To identify disease-linked TCR variants, a new computational method was used, one built on a probabilistic model of VDJ rearrangement. In-frame beta chains were kept once TCRdb had trimmed the public reads at Q25 with fastp and called clones with MiXCR. Every CDR3 protein is listed once, alongside the most common genes and DNA of its rows. TCRdb, not the original authors, processed these V and J calls. Present in this sample are about 140,000 distinct CDR3 sequences, 25% to 35% of which were seen just once. The ten largest clones add up to approximately 5.9% of the sample.

For each ankylosing spondylitis patient, the synovial fluid sample was matched to a blood sample from that same patient. The chain links TRBV9 with TRBJ1-3, with the D segment identity uncertain. The source is a male donor with ankylosing spondylitis. Sequencing was done on a sample of synovial fluid, either unsorted or a sorted T cell fraction (not recorded which). The DNA reads as follows: TGTGCCAGCAGCGTAGCTCCCGTCTCTGGAAACACCATATATTTT. Translated, this is CASSVAPVSGNTIYF.